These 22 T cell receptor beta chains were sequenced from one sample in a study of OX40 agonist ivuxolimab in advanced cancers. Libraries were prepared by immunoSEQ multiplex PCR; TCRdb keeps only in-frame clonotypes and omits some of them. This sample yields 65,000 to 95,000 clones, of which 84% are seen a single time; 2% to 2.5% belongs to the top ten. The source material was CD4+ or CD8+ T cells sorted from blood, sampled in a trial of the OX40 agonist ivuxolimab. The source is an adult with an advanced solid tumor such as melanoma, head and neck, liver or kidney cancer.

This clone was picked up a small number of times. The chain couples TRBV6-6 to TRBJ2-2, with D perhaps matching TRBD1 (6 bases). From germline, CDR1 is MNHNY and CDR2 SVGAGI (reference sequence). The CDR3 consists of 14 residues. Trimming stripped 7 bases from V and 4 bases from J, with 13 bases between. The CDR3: CASNRASATGELFF. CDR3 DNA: TGTGCCAGCAACAGGGCCTCCGCCACCGGGGAGCTGTTTTTT.

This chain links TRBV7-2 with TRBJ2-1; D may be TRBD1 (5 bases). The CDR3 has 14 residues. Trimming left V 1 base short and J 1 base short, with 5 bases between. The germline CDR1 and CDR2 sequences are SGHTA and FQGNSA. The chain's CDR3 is CASSLGQSYNEQFF. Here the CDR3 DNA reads TGTGCCAGCAGCTTAGGACAGTCCTACAATGAGCAGTTCTTC.

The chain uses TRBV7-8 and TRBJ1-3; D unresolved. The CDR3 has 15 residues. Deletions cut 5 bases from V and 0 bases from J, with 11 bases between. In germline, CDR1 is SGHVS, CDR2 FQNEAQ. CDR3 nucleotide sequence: TGTGCCAGCAGCACACAGCCGCTCTCTGGAAACACCATATATTTT. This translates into CASSTQPLSGNTIYF.

The CDR3 nucleotides are TGTGCCAGCAGTCTCAGCTCAGATACGCAGTATTTT. Amino acid sequence: CASSLSSDTQYF. This chain links TRBV7-9 with TRBJ2-3, with no clear D. CDR1 SEHNR and CDR2 FQNEAQ come from the germline V gene (reference sequence). V was shortened by 6 bases and J by 4 bases, with 8 bases between the two germline ends. The CDR3 is made up of 12 amino acids.

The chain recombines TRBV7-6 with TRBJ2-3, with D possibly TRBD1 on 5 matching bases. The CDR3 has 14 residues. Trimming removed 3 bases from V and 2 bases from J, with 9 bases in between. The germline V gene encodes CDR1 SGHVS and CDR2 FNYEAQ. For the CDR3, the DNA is TGTGCCAGCAGCTTGGACATATACACAGATACGCAGTATTTT. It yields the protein CASSLDIYTDTQYF.

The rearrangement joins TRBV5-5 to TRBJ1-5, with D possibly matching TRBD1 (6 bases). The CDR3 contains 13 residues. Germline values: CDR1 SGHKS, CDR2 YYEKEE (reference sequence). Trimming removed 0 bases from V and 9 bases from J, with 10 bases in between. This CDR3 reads CASSLDRAAPQHF. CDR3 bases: TGTGCCAGCAGCTTGGACAGGGCCGCGCCCCAGCATTTT.

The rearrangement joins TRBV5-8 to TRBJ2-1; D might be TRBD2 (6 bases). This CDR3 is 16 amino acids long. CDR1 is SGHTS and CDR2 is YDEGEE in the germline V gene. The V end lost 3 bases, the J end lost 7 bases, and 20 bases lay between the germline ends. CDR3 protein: CASSWGRSITRNEQFF. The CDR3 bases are TGTGCCAGCAGCTGGGGGAGGTCAATTACGAGGAATGAGCAGTTCTTC.

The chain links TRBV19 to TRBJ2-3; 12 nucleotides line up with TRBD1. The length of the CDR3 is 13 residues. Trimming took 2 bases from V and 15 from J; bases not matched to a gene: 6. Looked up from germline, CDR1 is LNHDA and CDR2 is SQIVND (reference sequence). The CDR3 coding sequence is TGTGCCAGTAGTATAACGGGACAGGGGGCGAACTATTTT. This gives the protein CASSITGQGANYF.

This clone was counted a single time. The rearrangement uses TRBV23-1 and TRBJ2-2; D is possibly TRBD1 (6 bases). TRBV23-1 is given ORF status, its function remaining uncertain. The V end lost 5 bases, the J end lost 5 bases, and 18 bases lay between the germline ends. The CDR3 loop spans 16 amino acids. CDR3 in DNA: TGCGCCAGCAGTATAGGTCAGGGGAAGGGGACCGGGGAGCTGTTTTTT. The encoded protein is CASSIGQGKGTGELFF.

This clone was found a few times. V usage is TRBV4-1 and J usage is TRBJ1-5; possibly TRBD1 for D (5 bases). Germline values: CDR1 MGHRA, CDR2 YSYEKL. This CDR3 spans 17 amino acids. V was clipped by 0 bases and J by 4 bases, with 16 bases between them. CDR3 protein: CASSQDPRGAQNQPQHF. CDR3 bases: TGCGCCAGCAGCCAAGATCCCCGCGGGGCCCAGAATCAGCCCCAGCATTTT.

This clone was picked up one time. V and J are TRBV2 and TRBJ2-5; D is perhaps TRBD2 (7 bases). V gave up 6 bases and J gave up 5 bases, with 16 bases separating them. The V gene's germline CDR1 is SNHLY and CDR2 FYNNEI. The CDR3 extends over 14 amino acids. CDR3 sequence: CASSHLGGLETQYF. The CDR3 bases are TGTGCCAGCAGCCACCTCGGGGGGCTGGAGACCCAGTACTTC.

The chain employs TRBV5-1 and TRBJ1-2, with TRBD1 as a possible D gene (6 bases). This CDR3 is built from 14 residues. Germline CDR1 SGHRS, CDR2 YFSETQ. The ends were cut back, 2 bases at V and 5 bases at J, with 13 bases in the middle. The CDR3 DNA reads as TGCGCCAGCAGCTTCGTGGACAGCTCGTATGGCTACACCTTC. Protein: CASSFVDSSYGYTF.

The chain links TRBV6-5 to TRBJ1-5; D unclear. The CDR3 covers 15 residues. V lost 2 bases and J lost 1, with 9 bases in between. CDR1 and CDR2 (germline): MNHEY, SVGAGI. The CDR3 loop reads CASSYLSRSNQPQHF. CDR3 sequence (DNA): TGTGCCAGCAGTTACCTGAGTAGGAGCAATCAGCCCCAGCATTTT.

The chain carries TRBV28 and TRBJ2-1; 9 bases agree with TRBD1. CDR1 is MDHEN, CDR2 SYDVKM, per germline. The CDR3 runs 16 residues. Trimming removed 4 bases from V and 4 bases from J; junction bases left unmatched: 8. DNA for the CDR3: TGTGCCAGCAGTTCCTCCGGGACAGGGTTTTACAATGAGCAGTTCTTC. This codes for CASSSSGTGFYNEQFF.

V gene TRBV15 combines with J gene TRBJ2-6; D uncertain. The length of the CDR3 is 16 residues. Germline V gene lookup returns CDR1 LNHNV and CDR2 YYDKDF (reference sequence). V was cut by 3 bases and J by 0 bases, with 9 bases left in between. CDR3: CATSRVRSSGANVLTF. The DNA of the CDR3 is TGTGCCACCAGCAGGGTCAGGAGCTCTGGGGCCAACGTCCTGACTTTC.

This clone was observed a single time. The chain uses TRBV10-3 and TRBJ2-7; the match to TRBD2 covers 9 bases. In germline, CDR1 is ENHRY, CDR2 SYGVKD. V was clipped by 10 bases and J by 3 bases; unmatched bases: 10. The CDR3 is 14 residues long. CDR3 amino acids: CATRRGGGNYEQYF. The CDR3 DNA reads TGTGCCACAAGGCGCGGGGGGGGGAACTACGAGCAGTACTTC.

The DNA for the CDR3 is TGTGCCAGCAGCTTAACAGGCTTAAGCTCTGGGGCCAACGTCCTGACTTTC. Encoded protein: CASSLTGLSSGANVLTF. The rearrangement uses TRBV7-9 and TRBJ2-6; perhaps TRBD1 as D (5 bases). V was pared by 2 bases and J by 0 bases, with 11 bases between. The germline V gene encodes CDR1 SEHNR and CDR2 FQNEAQ (reference sequence). This CDR3 region has 17 residues.

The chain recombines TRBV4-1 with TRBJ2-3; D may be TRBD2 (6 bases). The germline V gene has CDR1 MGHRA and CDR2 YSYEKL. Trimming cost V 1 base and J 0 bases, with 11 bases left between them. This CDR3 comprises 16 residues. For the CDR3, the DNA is TGCGCCAGCAGCCAAGGGGTGGGGGGAAGCACAGATACGCAGTATTTT. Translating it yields CASSQGVGGSTDTQYF.

As DNA, the CDR3 is TGTGCCAGCGGGAGAGCAACTAATGAAAAACTGTTTTTT. Translation: CASGRATNEKLFF. This chain links TRBV28 with TRBJ1-4; no definite D call. Germline V lookup: CDR1 MDHEN, CDR2 SYDVKM. The CDR3 totals 13 residues. V lost 8 bases, J lost 0 bases, and 7 bases lay in between.

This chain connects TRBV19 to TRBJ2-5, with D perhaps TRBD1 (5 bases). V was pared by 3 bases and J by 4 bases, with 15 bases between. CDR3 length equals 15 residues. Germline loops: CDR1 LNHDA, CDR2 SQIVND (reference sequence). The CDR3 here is CASSMVGAERETQYF. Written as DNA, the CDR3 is TGTGCCAGTAGTATGGTAGGGGCAGAAAGAGAGACCCAGTACTTC.

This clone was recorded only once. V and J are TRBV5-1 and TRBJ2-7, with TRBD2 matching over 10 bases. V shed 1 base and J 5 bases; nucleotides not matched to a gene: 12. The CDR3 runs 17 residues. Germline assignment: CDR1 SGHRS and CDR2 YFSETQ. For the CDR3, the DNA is TGCGCCAGCAGCTTGTCTAGCGGGGGTTCTAACGTCCACGAGCAGTACTTC. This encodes CASSLSSGGSNVHEQYF.

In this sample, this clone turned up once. The CDR3 sequence: CASNTGEGGNEQYF. The CDR3 coding sequence is TGTGCCAGCAACACCGGGGAGGGGGGGAACGAGCAGTACTTC. The rearrangement links TRBV6-1 to TRBJ2-7; a weak D match, TRBD2 (7 bases). Germline V gene sequence: CDR1 MNHNS, CDR2 SASEGT. This CDR3 is built from 14 residues. V lost 7 bases and J 5 bases, leaving 18 bases between the germline ends.